The rows below give T cell receptor beta chains drawn from one sample of a study of blood T cell repertoires in COVID-19. Clones were read by immunoSEQ multiplex PCR, and TCRdb kept only the in-frame ones, dropping some. The table lists under 250,000 clones, 75% to 90% of them singletons, with 6.5% in the top ten. Sequencing input: peripheral blood. The source of these receptors is a man in his 60s who had recovered from COVID-19. Both conserved end residues are part of each CDR3. Fields, in order: clone size, D gene, J gene, V gene, CDR3 DNA, CDR3 protein. A D gene is named only where the DNA matches it firmly. Some rows mark clone size as missing; the rest say once, few, many or name a class of expanded clone.

>-|TRBD1|TRBJ1-3|TRBV27
TGTGCCAGCAGTACCCAGACAGGGGGAGGAAACACCATATATTTT
CASSTQTGGGNTIYF
>-|-|TRBJ1-6|TRBV7-9
TGTGCCAGCAGCTCCTTACAGCGGGGTCCAAATTCACCCCTCCACTTT
CASSSLQRGPNSPLHF
>-|-|TRBJ2-7|TRBV18
TGTGCCAGCTCACCACCGACGCAGGGCACCTACGAGCAGTACTTC
CASSPPTQGTYEQYF
>-|-|TRBJ1-1|TRBV6-1
TGTGCCAGCAGTAACACAGGTGAAGCTTTCTTT
CASSNTGEAFF
>-|TRBD1|TRBJ1-5|TRBV2
TGTGCCAGCAGTCCTGACAGGGGTGTCAATCAGCCCCAGCATTTT
CASSPDRGVNQPQHF
>-|-|TRBJ1-6|TRBV3-1/TRBV3-2
TGTGCCAGCAGCCGCGGTCCGGGGGTCTACTTCCACTTT
CASSRGPGVYFHF
>-|-|TRBJ2-3|TRBV7-9
TGTGCCAGCAGCTTAGGGATCGGAGACACAGATACGCAGTATTTT
CASSLGIGDTDTQYF
>-|TRBD1|TRBJ2-5|TRBV7-9
TGTGCCAGCAGCCCCGTCCAGGGGGAAGAGACCCAGTACTTC
CASSPVQGEETQYF
>-|TRBD1|TRBJ2-5|TRBV5-6
TGTGCCAGCAGCCGGACAGGGGATCGGGAGACCCAGTACTTC
CASSRTGDRETQYF
>-|TRBD1|TRBJ1-2|TRBV6-5
TGTGCCAGCAGTTACGCGGACAGGGTCTATGGCTACACCTTC
CASSYADRVYGYTF
>-|TRBD2|TRBJ2-5|TRBV5-5
TGTGCCAGCAGCGATACCGGGACTAGCGTAGAGACCCAGTACTTC
CASSDTGTSVETQYF
>-|TRBD1|TRBJ1-6|TRBV18
TGTGCCAGCTCATCTGCCGAGACAGGGGGCAATAATTCACCCCTCCACTTT
CASSSAETGGNNSPLHF
>-|-|TRBJ2-1|TRBV9
TGTGCCAGCAGCGTAGGGGCAGGGCGCTCCTACAATGAGCAGTTCTTC
CASSVGAGRSYNEQFF
>-|TRBD2|TRBJ2-3|TRBV7-8
TGTGCCAGCAGCCTAGCGGGAGCCCCAGATACGCAGTATTTT
CASSLAGAPDTQYF
>-|TRBD1|TRBJ1-1|TRBV6-5
TGTGCCAGCAGTTACTCCCAGGGGGCAGGCACTGAAGCTTTCTTT
CASSYSQGAGTEAFF
>-|TRBD2|TRBJ2-5|TRBV7-2
TGTGCCAGCAGCTTGAGCGGGGGGGCCCAAGGGACCCAGTACTTC
CASSLSGGAQGTQYF
>once|-|TRBJ2-1|TRBV10-3
TGTGCCATCAGTGATCAGGGGAATGAGCAGTTCTTC
CAISDQGNEQFF
>-|-|TRBJ2-1|TRBV7-2
TGTGCCAGCAGCTTAGCGCTGGGTCTAGCCGATGAGCAGTTCTTC
CASSLALGLADEQFF
>-|TRBD2|TRBJ2-7|TRBV5-4
TGTGCCAGCAGCTCGGAAGCGGGAACGCCCTACGAGCAGTACTTC
CASSSEAGTPYEQYF
>-|TRBD2|TRBJ2-5|TRBV5-1
TGCGCCAGCAGCTGGGGGGGAGAGACCCAGTACTTC
CASSWGGETQYF
>-|-|TRBJ2-7|TRBV7-2
TGTGCCAGCAGCCCACGGCAGGGAGGGGGGTACGAGCAGTACTTC
CASSPRQGGGYEQYF
>-|-|TRBJ2-3|TRBV5-1
TGCGCCAGCAGCTTGGGCAGGTTCACAGATACGCAGTATTTT
CASSLGRFTDTQYF
>once|-|TRBJ2-3|TRBV5-1
TGCGCCAGCAGCTCTTCACTAGGATCAGATACGCAGTATTTT
CASSSSLGSDTQYF
>-|-|TRBJ1-5|TRBV4-2
TGTGCCAGCAGCCAAGTAGGTAGCGAAGGTGCCAATCAGCCCCAGCATTTT
CASSQVGSEGANQPQHF
>-|TRBD1|TRBJ1-6|TRBV6-5
TGTGCCAGCAGTTACGACAGGGGGCTAAATAATTCACCCCTCCACTTT
CASSYDRGLNNSPLHF
>-|TRBD1|TRBJ1-5|TRBV6-2/TRBV6-3
TGTGCCAGCAGTTACAGGGGACAGATTAAGAGCAATCAGCCCCAGCATTTT
CASSYRGQIKSNQPQHF
>once|-|TRBJ2-3|TRBV25-1
TGTGCCAGCACCCCGGGCGGGCGAAATACGCAGTATTTT
CASTPGGRNTQYF
>-|TRBD2|TRBJ2-1|TRBV9
TGTGCCAGCAGCGTCGAAGCGGGGGGGCGACTTGAGCAGTTCTTC
CASSVEAGGRLEQFF
>-|TRBD2|TRBJ2-1|TRBV4-2
TGTGCCAGCAGCTCGAGGACTAGCGGAGAAAGTGAGCAGTTCTTC
CASSSRTSGESEQFF
>-|-|TRBJ1-3|TRBV19
TGTGCCAGTAGTATCCGGGGGATCTCTGGAAACACCATATATTTT
CASSIRGISGNTIYF
>-|TRBD1|TRBJ2-2|TRBV7-2
TGTGCCAGCAGCCCAGCCTACAGGGGGTCCGGGGAGCTGTTTTTT
CASSPAYRGSGELFF
>-|-|TRBJ1-6|TRBV7-9
TGTGCCATCGGGGGGACGAGCTCCTATAATTCACCCCTCCACTTT
CAIGGTSSYNSPLHF
>-|TRBD1|TRBJ1-1|TRBV19
TGTGCCAGTAGGCCCGGGACAGGGGGCACTGAAGCTTTCTTT
CASRPGTGGTEAFF
>once|TRBD1|TRBJ1-2|TRBV7-2
TGTGCCAGCAGGACCCGGGACAGGGATTCTGACTACACCTTC
CASRTRDRDSDYTF
>-|-|TRBJ1-1|TRBV5-4
TGTGCCAGCAGCTTGGACAGCTGGAACACTGAAGCTTTCTTT
CASSLDSWNTEAFF
>once|-|TRBJ2-3|TRBV10-1
TGCGCCAGCAGTGACATAGAGGGCTACGGCACAGATACGCAGTATTTT
CASSDIEGYGTDTQYF
>-|TRBD1|TRBJ2-3|TRBV7-8
TGTGCCAGCAGCCGACAGGGTTATACGCAGTATTTT
CASSRQGYTQYF
>-|TRBD2|TRBJ2-2|TRBV2
TGTGCCAGCAGTGTCGTGACTAGCGGGACCGGGGAGCTGTTTTTT
CASSVVTSGTGELFF
>many|-|TRBJ2-2|TRBV30
TGTGCCTGGATCCAGGGCGTTGGCACCGGGGAGCTGTTTTTT
CAWIQGVGTGELFF
>-|TRBD2|TRBJ2-1|TRBV7-9
TGTGCCAGCAGCTTTAGGACTAGCGATACCAATGAGCAGTTCTTC
CASSFRTSDTNEQFF
>once|-|TRBJ2-7|TRBV28
TGTGCCAGCAGGCCGAGAACGGACTCGGGGGAGCAGTACTTC
CASRPRTDSGEQYF
>-|TRBD2|TRBJ2-1|TRBV24-1
TGTGCCACCAGTGGTACTAGCGGGAGTTACAATGAGCAGTTCTTC
CATSGTSGSYNEQFF
>-|TRBD2|TRBJ2-7|TRBV5-3
TGTGCCAATGCGGGGACTAGCGATACCTACGAGCAGTACTTC
CANAGTSDTYEQYF
>-|-|TRBJ1-5|TRBV5-4
TGTGCCAGCAGCTTCGCGGGGAGCAATCAGCCCCAGCATTTT
CASSFAGSNQPQHF
>-|TRBD1|TRBJ2-7|TRBV6-5
TGTGCCAGCAGTTATAAGGGACAGGGGAATTACGAGCAGTACTTC
CASSYKGQGNYEQYF
>-|-|TRBJ1-1|TRBV7-2
TGTGCCAGCAGCTTATTGGGGATCGGGATAGCTTTCTTT
CASSLLGIGIAFF
>-|TRBD1|TRBJ1-1|TRBV2
TGTGCCAGCAGTGAACCCCGGGCAGGGGGCGACACTGAAGCTTTCTTT
CASSEPRAGGDTEAFF
>-|-|TRBJ2-7|TRBV28
TGTGCCAGCAGTTTGAGGTCCCCCTACGAGCAGTACTTC
CASSLRSPYEQYF
>-|-|TRBJ2-2|TRBV24-1
TGTGCCACCAGTGACAATTACAGGGTAGCCAGCGGGAAGGGGGAGCTGTTTTTT
CATSDNYRVASGKGELFF
>once|-|TRBJ2-3|TRBV15
TGTGCCACCAGCAGAGAACCAGCAGATACGCAGTATTTT
CATSREPADTQYF
>-|-|TRBJ2-5|TRBV18
TGTGCCAGCTCACCAGAGGGTCAAGAGACCCAGTACTTC
CASSPEGQETQYF
>-|TRBD1|TRBJ1-4|TRBV4-3
TGCGCCAGCAGCCAAGAAACAGGGGTAGCTGAAAAACTGTTTTTT
CASSQETGVAEKLFF
>-|TRBD1|TRBJ2-1|TRBV9
TGTGCCAGCAGCCTGGGACCCGGGACAGGGGACAATGAGCAGTTCTTC
CASSLGPGTGDNEQFF
>-|-|TRBJ1-2|TRBV11-2
TGTGCCAGCAGCTTAGGGGTGGAGAGGGAGTACTATGGCTACACCTTC
CASSLGVEREYYGYTF
>-|TRBD1|TRBJ2-7|TRBV5-1
TGCGCCAGCAGTAACGGACAGGGGGCTTCCTACGAGCAGTACTTC
CASSNGQGASYEQYF